The clone carrying this T cell receptor (beta chain) occurred many times. Its antigen is not identified. A template switching step contributed a universal primer site, while unique molecular identifiers were present in the cDNA. TCRdb re-called the 5' RACE reads through MiXCR, storing one row per CDR3 protein. In the table there are around 240,000 distinct CDR3 sequences, 5.5% to 7% of which are singletons. Everyone who donated was a healthy Caucasian. The data originate from a study of identical twins. Regarding the study as a whole: Cross-sectional statistical analysis, not tracking of the same donors, underpinned the conclusions.

This CDR3 has 12 residues. V gave up 4 bases and J gave up 9 bases, with 10 bases separating them. These same records also appear under a second study, on yellow fever vaccine responses in identical twins.

Sequenced: memory (CD45RO+) T cells sorted from blood. The chain combines TRBV12-3 or TRBV12-4 with TRBJ2-1; the D is unclear. The source is a woman in her late teens or twenties in good health. The CDR3 DNA reads as TGTGCCAGCAGTTCGCCGGTTGGTGAGCAGTTCTTC. Its translation is CASSSPVGEQFF.